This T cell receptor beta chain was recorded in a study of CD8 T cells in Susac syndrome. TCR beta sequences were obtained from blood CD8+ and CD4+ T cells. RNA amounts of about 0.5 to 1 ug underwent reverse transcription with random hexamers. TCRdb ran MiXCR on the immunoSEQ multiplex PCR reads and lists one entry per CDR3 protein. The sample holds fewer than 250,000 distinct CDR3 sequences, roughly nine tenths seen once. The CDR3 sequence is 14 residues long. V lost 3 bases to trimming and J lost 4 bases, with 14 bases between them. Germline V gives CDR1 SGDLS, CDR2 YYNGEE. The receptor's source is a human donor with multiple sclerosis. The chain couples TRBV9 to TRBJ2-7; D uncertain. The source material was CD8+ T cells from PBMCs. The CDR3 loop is CASSAPDDPYEQYF. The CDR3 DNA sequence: TGTGCCAGCAGCGCCCCAGATGATCCGTACGAGCAGTACTTC. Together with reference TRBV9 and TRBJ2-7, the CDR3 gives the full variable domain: DSGVTQTPKHLITATGQRVTLRCSPRSGDLSVYWYQQSLDQGLQFLIQYYNGEERAKGNILERFSAQQFPDLHSELNLSSLELGDSALYFCASSAPDDPYEQYFGPGTRLTVT.